This T cell receptor beta chain comes out of a study of T cells and copy number aberrations in small-cell lung cancer. Every patient either smoked or had heavy second-hand smoke exposure. Normal lung samples lay at least 2 cm from the tumor margin. Clones were sequenced by immunoSEQ multiplex PCR, and TCRdb holds only the in-frame ones, with some missing. The data show 2,600 or so clones, 70% to 85% seen once. The germline V gene has CDR1 GTSNPN and CDR2 SVGIG (reference sequence). The V end was cut by 1 base, the J end by 11 bases, with 8 bases between. The CDR3 runs 10 residues. The clonotype originates from a woman aged 45-65 years with small cell lung cancer. The sample was normal tissue next to the tumor. The genes are TRBV30 and TRBJ1-1; D remains unclear. The CDR3 protein is CAWSGRAAFF. The CDR3 DNA is TGTGCCTGGAGTGGACGAGCGGCTTTCTTT.